Listed below are T cell receptor beta chains from one sample, sequenced in a study of human T cells and chemical hapten exposure. TCRdb itself ran the 5' RACE reads through MiXCR, one entry per CDR3 protein. Among fewer than 150,000 distinct CDR3 sequences listed, approximately 20% were seen once. The receptor set was obtained from a human donor in good health. The CDR3 runs from the conserved cysteine through the conserved F or W.

j_gene	v_gene	CDR3aa
TRBJ1-1	TRBV6-5	CASSYRWTGGNTEAFF
TRBJ1-2	TRBV30	CAWRPGQHNYGYTF
TRBJ2-7	TRBV28	CASSLLARQSSYEQYF
TRBJ1-5	TRBV6-2/TRBV6-3	CASSPTGRDWQPQHF
TRBJ2-7	TRBV20-1	CSARDPQVPYEQYF
TRBJ2-5	TRBV20-1	CSAGSGLAATRETQYF
TRBJ2-5	TRBV6-5	CASSRGLAATQETQYF
TRBJ2-4	TRBV20-1	CSAISGLAKNIQYF
TRBJ2-5	TRBV3-1	CASSQDGLAEETQYF
TRBJ2-3	TRBV28	CASSSGTGHTDTQYF
TRBJ2-3	TRBV10-1	CASSESFTDTQYF
TRBJ2-7	TRBV4-1	CASSPIRLTNHYEQYF
TRBJ1-5	TRBV3-1	CASSQGGGDSNQPQHF
TRBJ2-1	TRBV3-1	CASSQPSGRGSEQFF
TRBJ1-4	TRBV30	CAWRSGVGYNEKLFF
TRBJ1-6	TRBV12-3/TRBV12-4	CASSLAKRGPPLHF
TRBJ2-7	TRBV28	CASRERGAHSYEQYF
TRBJ2-1	TRBV11-2	CASSLWESNEQFF
TRBJ2-3	TRBV6-5	CASSYSVSGLRTDTQYF
TRBJ1-5	TRBV12-3/TRBV12-4	CASSPKDPGTGQRGNQPQHF
TRBJ2-3	TRBV5-6	CASSSRGYPDTQYF
TRBJ2-7	TRBV6-1	CASSEAGTGNSYEQYF
TRBJ1-5	TRBV7-2	CASSLALYQPQHF
TRBJ2-5	TRBV11-2	CASSGNRATETQYF
TRBJ1-2	TRBV18	CASSPFVADGYTF
TRBJ2-1	TRBV11-3	CASSRQGSYNEQFF
TRBJ2-1	TRBV5-1	CASSVEGRNEQFF
TRBJ1-1	TRBV7-8	CASSSLPTGLNTEAFF
TRBJ1-1	TRBV3-1	CASSQDLSGTGSTEAFF
TRBJ2-2	TRBV20-1	CSAREGGGLGNTGELFF
TRBJ2-1	TRBV6-5	CASSGGTGLMYNEQFF
TRBJ2-7	TRBV7-6	CASSPNAYEQYF